This passage covers 29 T cell receptor beta chains from one sample sequenced in a study of low-dose radiotherapy and immunotherapy resistance in tumors. Time point noted: after trial treatment. Treatment defined: LDRT plus nivolumab, ipilimumab, low-dose cyclophosphamide and aspirin (RACIN trial). Primers used for first-strand cDNA, a TRAV- and TRBV-specific set, covered both alpha and beta chains. Amplification, which lasted approximately 20 PCR cycles, used a constant-region primer and V-primer adapter to amplify TCRs. TCRdb recomputed calls from the reads with MiXCR, one row per CDR3 protein. The profile shows under 95,000 distinct CDR3 sequences, under 20% of them singletons. Sequences were derived from PBMCs, sampled after low-dose radiotherapy plus immunotherapy. These receptor sequences come from a male donor with prostate cancer.

This clonotype showed up just a few times. J is TRBJ2-1 and V is TRBV4-1, with D uncertain. Germline-derived CDR1 and CDR2 are MGHRA and YSYEKL. This CDR3 contains 15 residues. With 6 bases removed from V and 5 bases from J, the gap between germline ends came to 17 bases. CDR3 sequence reads: CASRPQERLHNEQFF. CDR3 bases: TGCGCCAGCAGACCTCAGGAGAGGTTACACAATGAGCAGTTCTTC.

This clonotype has a count of ten or more. The chain joins TRBV5-4 to TRBJ2-1; D may correspond to TRBD1 or TRBD2 (6 bases each). Trimming left V 4 bases short and J 1 base short, with 18 bases between. The CDR3 is made up of 17 amino acids. The germline V gene encodes CDR1 SGHNT and CDR2 YYREEE (reference sequence). CDR3 sequence reads: CASSPGGGIRSYNEQFF. CDR3 coding DNA: TGTGCCAGCAGCCCCGGGGGCGGGATCCGATCCTACAATGAGCAGTTCTTC.

The rearrangement links TRBV2 to TRBJ2-1; D perhaps matches TRBD2 (5 bases). Germline V lookup: CDR1 SNHLY, CDR2 FYNNEI. The length of the CDR3 is 14 residues. Trimming shortened V by 7 bases and J by 8 bases, and 18 bases separated the two germline ends. The CDR3 DNA follows: TGTGCCAGCACCCCGGCGGGCTCCTCCGATGAGCAGTTCTTC. Residues: CASTPAGSSDEQFF.

This clonotype was counted many times. This chain links TRBV29-1 with TRBJ2-3, with TRBD2 matching 13 bases. This CDR3 has 14 amino acids. CDR1 is SQVTM, CDR2 ANQGSEA, per germline. J lost 0 bases, V lost 7 bases, and 1 base had no gene match. The CDR3 DNA is TGCAGCGGGGGACTAGCGGGAAGCACAGATACGCAGTATTTT. This codes for CSGGLAGSTDTQYF.

This clonotype has a count of ten or more. This chain joins TRBV5-1 and TRBJ2-2; the D gene is possibly TRBD2 (6 bases). Trimming took off 7 bases at V and 3 bases at J, with 13 bases between the two ends. Germline V CDR1 and CDR2: SGHRS, YFSETQ. CDR3 length: 14 amino acids. This chain's CDR3 is CASRRRDDTGELFF. CDR3 DNA sequence: TGCGCCAGCCGCCGGAGGGATGACACCGGGGAGCTGTTTTTT.

This clonotype was seen just once. This chain links TRBV6-1 with TRBJ2-1; D gene uncertain. Germline CDR1 and CDR2: MNHNS and SASEGT. Trimming pared 0 bases from V and 2 bases from J, leaving 11 bases between. The CDR3 is made up of 16 amino acids. CDR3 residues: CASSEARMGTYNEQFF. CDR3 nucleotides: TGTGCCAGCAGTGAAGCGCGGATGGGCACCTACAATGAGCAGTTCTTC.

This clonotype occurred many times. The junction differs from germline at one of its ends, possibly a read error. The chain employs TRBV7-2 and TRBJ2-2, with 11 bases identical to TRBD2. Germline V CDR1 and CDR2: SGHTA, FQGNSA. This CDR3 has 19 residues. CDR3 loop: CAGSLVWGGLAGNTGELFF. The CDR3, as DNA: TGTGCCGGCAGCTTAGTTTGGGGTGGACTAGCGGGGAACACCGGGGAGCTGTTTTTT.

For the CDR3, the DNA is TGTGCCAGCAGATCAGAGACAGGGGCTTACGAGCAGTACTTC. This codes for CASRSETGAYEQYF. This chain links TRBV6-2 or TRBV6-3 with TRBJ2-7, with 8 bases lining up with TRBD1. The V segment lost 6 bases and the J segment 4 bases; nucleotides outside the gene matches: 8. The CDR3 is made up of 14 amino acids. The germline V gene has CDR1 MNHEY and CDR2 SVGEGT.

The genes are TRBV28 and TRBJ2-3; 12 positions match TRBD2. Germline assignment: CDR1 MDHEN and CDR2 SYDVKM. This CDR3 spans 16 amino acids. V was pared by 8 bases and J by 2 bases, with 8 bases of the junction left unmatched. This chain's CDR3 is CASLPGLAGFTDTQYF. In DNA form, the CDR3 reads TGTGCCAGCCTGCCGGGACTAGCGGGTTTCACAGATACGCAGTATTTT.

About this clonotype itself: A much bigger clone sits one base away, suggesting this may be a read error. The chain links TRBV11-1 to TRBJ1-5, with D unclear. With 1 base removed from V and 2 bases from J, the gap between germline ends came to 0 bases. The CDR3 spans 12 residues. Germline assignment: CDR1 SGHAT and CDR2 FQDESV (reference sequence). The CDR3 loop is CASSLGNQPQHF. The CDR3 DNA sequence: TGTGCCAGCAGCTTAGGCAATCAGCCCCAGCATTTT.

This clonotype was detected ten times or more. The CDR3 loop reads CASSVGQGSGNTIYF. CDR3 sequence (DNA): TGTGCCAGCAGTGTGGGACAGGGCTCTGGAAACACCATATATTTT. This rearrangement joins TRBV2 to TRBJ1-3; 9 bases agree with TRBD1. Germline V CDR1 and CDR2: SNHLY, FYNNEI. J was trimmed by 0 bases and V by 4 bases; bases with no gene match: 1. CDR3 length: 15 amino acids.

This clonotype was found many times. The chain uses TRBV30 and TRBJ1-1; D uncertain. Trimming shortened V by 0 bases and J by 6 bases, and 8 bases separated the two germline ends. The CDR3 is made up of 12 amino acids. Germline V gene sequence: CDR1 GTSNPN, CDR2 SVGIG (reference sequence). The CDR3 sequence: CAWSVNYAEAFF. In nucleotides, the CDR3 is TGTGCCTGGAGTGTAAATTATGCTGAAGCTTTCTTT.

This clonotype was seen many times. V gene TRBV12-5 combines with J gene TRBJ1-1; D is undetermined. V was trimmed by 0 bases and J by 1 base, leaving 9 bases between them. The CDR3 length is 15 residues. Germline CDR1 is LGHNT and CDR2 is FRNRAP. The CDR3 sequence: CASGLVSPENTEAFF. DNA of the CDR3: TGTGCTAGTGGTTTGGTAAGCCCCGAGAACACTGAAGCTTTCTTT.

This clonotype was recorded at least ten times. V usage is TRBV7-2 and J usage is TRBJ2-7; TRBD2 matches at 13 bases. The CDR3 is 14 amino acids. CDR1 and CDR2 from the germline V gene are SGHTA and FQGNSA. J was trimmed by 6 bases and V by 3 bases; bases with no gene match: 2. CDR3 protein: CASSLTSGRTEQYF. CDR3 sequence (DNA): TGTGCCAGCAGCTTGACTAGCGGGAGGACCGAGCAGTACTTC.

The sample holds many counts of this clonotype. The V gene is TRBV27, the J gene TRBJ2-1, with a weak D call TRBD2 (5 bases). Trimming pared 2 bases from V and 7 bases from J, leaving 12 bases between. Looked up from germline, CDR1 is MNHEY and CDR2 is SMNVEV (reference sequence). The CDR3 runs to 14 residues. This chain's CDR3 is CASSLGLAVNEQFF. The CDR3 DNA reads as TGTGCCAGCAGTTTAGGGCTAGCTGTAAATGAGCAGTTCTTC.

This clonotype appeared a few times. The rearrangement uses TRBV28 and TRBJ2-1; unclear D gene. Germline CDR1 MDHEN, CDR2 SYDVKM. The CDR3 totals 15 residues. V was trimmed by 4 bases and J by 4 bases, leaving 14 bases between them. Here the CDR3 reads CASSSAWNWYNEQFF. CDR3 bases: TGTGCCAGCAGTTCAGCGTGGAACTGGTACAATGAGCAGTTCTTC.

This clonotype was counted at least ten times. The chain carries TRBV7-2 and TRBJ2-7; D unclear. Between the trimmed V and J ends, which lost 5 bases and 6 bases, there was a span of 11 bases. From germline, CDR1 is SGHTA and CDR2 FQGNSA. This CDR3 is built from 12 residues. CDR3 sequence (DNA): TGTGCCAGCAGCCCAAAGGGTTCCGAGCAGTACTTC. Translating gives CASSPKGSEQYF.

This clonotype has ten or more counts. The V and J genes are TRBV6-2 or TRBV6-3 and TRBJ2-7; the D call may be TRBD1 or TRBD2 (5 bases each). Trimming removed 10 bases at V and 4 bases at J, with 17 bases between. CDR3 length: 13 amino acids. Per the germline V gene, CDR1 is MNHEY and CDR2 is SVGEGT. CDR3 sequence (DNA): TGTGCCACTCAGCTGTCGGGGCGGTACGAGCAGTACTTC. Amino acids: CATQLSGRYEQYF.

This clonotype was seen at least ten times. The CDR3 protein is CACRPGQGAQDTQYF. The CDR3 nucleotides are TGTGCCTGTCGACCGGGACAGGGGGCCCAAGATACGCAGTATTTT. The V call is TRBV7-2, the J call TRBJ2-3, with 12 bases fitting TRBD1. The germline gives CDR1 SGHTA, CDR2 FQGNSA. This CDR3 has 15 residues. V shed 11 bases and J 5 bases; nucleotides not matched to a gene: 11.

This clonotype was seen many times. This sequence joins TRBV11-1 and TRBJ1-1, with D possibly TRBD1 on 6 matching bases. V was pared by 1 base and J by 1 base, with 10 bases between. Per the germline V gene, CDR1 is SGHAT and CDR2 is FQDESV (reference sequence). The CDR3 length is 15 residues. The CDR3 sequence: CASSLVGTQNTEAFF. The CDR3 bases are TGTGCCAGCAGCTTAGTCGGGACACAGAACACTGAAGCTTTCTTT.

The sample holds a few counts of this clonotype. V usage is TRBV5-1 and J usage is TRBJ2-5; perhaps TRBD1 as D (5 bases). V lost 7 bases to trimming and J lost 2 bases, with 15 bases between them. This CDR3 contains 14 residues. CDR1 is SGHRS and CDR2 is YFSETQ in the germline V gene. CDR3 nucleotides: TGCGCCAGCTGCCCAGGGTCGGCACAAGAGACCCAGTACTTC. Translated, it gives CASCPGSAQETQYF.

Of note for this clonotype: Compared with germline, one end of the junction differs, possibly owing to a read error. The chain has TRBV6-8 and TRBJ2-7, with D maybe TRBD2 (5 bases). Per germline, CDR1 MNHGY and CDR2 SAAAGT. The CDR3 has 15 amino acids. CDR3 in DNA: TGTGCCAGCAGTTACTCAACGGGGAACACCGGGGAGCTGTACTTC. Protein: CASSYSTGNTGELYF.

The sample holds many counts of this clonotype. The chain uses TRBV7-9 and TRBJ2-1; 9 bases agree with TRBD2. Germline CDR1 reads SEHNR; CDR2 reads FQNEAQ (reference sequence). The ends lost 2 bases at V and 4 bases at J; junction bases unmatched: 3. CDR3 length: 15 amino acids. The CDR3 nucleotides read TGTGCCAGCAGCTTAACTAGCGGGCATTACAATGAGCAGTTCTTC. This gives the protein CASSLTSGHYNEQFF.

The sample holds many counts of this clonotype. The chain uses TRBV7-2 and TRBJ2-7; TRBD2 agrees at 9 bases. Per the germline V gene, CDR1 is SGHTA and CDR2 is FQGNSA. V lost 5 bases and J lost 2; bases outside the gene matches: 7. This CDR3 contains 15 residues. The DNA for the CDR3 is TGTGCCAGCAGCCAGGGGCTAGCGGGGACCTACGAGCAGTACTTC. Encoded protein: CASSQGLAGTYEQYF.

This clonotype was seen just once. This is likely an artifact of a read error, given a far larger clone one base away. V is TRBV28 and J is TRBJ2-1, with 9 positions matching TRBD1. CDR1 and CDR2 from the germline V gene are MDHEN and SYDVKM. V dropped 6 bases and J dropped 10; count of bases not matched to a gene: 13. The CDR3 length is 15 residues. The DNA for the CDR3 is TGTGCCAGCAGGGGCCCGGGACAGGGCTCCTACGAGCAGTTCTTC. Protein product: CASRGPGQGSYEQFF.

The chain combines TRBV5-1 with TRBJ2-3; D gene ambiguous. V dropped 4 bases and J dropped 4 bases, with 19 bases sitting between them. The CDR3 has 16 residues. The V gene's germline CDR1 is SGHRS and CDR2 YFSETQ. CDR3 protein: CASSPGRTSGADTQYF. The CDR3 nucleotides are TGCGCCAGCAGCCCTGGTCGGACGAGTGGCGCAGATACGCAGTATTTT.

This clonotype was detected ten times or more. The V and J genes are TRBV20-1 and TRBJ1-2; D gene ambiguous. V was clipped by 1 base and J by 7 bases, with 16 bases between them. This CDR3 spans 14 amino acids. Germline assignment: CDR1 DFQATT and CDR2 SNEGSKA (reference sequence). The CDR3 coding sequence is TGCAGTGCTAGAGTTCCAGACGGCCACGGTGGCTACACCTTC. Amino acids: CSARVPDGHGGYTF.

The table lists this clonotype with many counts. The chain combines TRBV20-1 with TRBJ1-2; D may be TRBD1 (5 bases). Germline assignment: CDR1 DFQATT and CDR2 SNEGSKA (reference sequence). Trimming left V 6 bases short and J 2 bases short, with 25 bases between. This CDR3 region has 17 residues. Written as DNA, the CDR3 is TGCAGTGCCCCACCCCAATTTTTCAGGGATCGGAACTATGGCTACACCTTC. Translation gives CSAPPQFFRDRNYGYTF.

This chain joins TRBV19 and TRBJ2-6; 9 bases align to TRBD1. CDR3 length: 17 residues. Trimming took 5 bases from V and 0 from J; bases not matched to a gene: 5. Germline V gene lookup returns CDR1 LNHDA and CDR2 SQIVND (reference sequence). For the CDR3, the DNA is TGTGCCAGTAGTCCGGGACAGGGAGGCTCTGGGGCCAACGTCCTGACTTTC. Its protein product is CASSPGQGGSGANVLTF.